Each of the 20 T cell receptor beta chains below was sequenced from the same sample in a study of vaccination and CD4 T cells after COVID-19. Treatment noted: roughly 10-day PBMC culture with coronavirus spike peptide pools or control peptides (ViraFEST assay). The assay that was used to sequence DNA from cultured CD4+ T cells was the Oncomine TCR Beta short-read assay. TCRdb reprocessed the PCR reads with MiXCR, giving one entry per CDR3 protein. This table holds 20,000 or so distinct CDR3 sequences, approximately 48% found once. The antigens of these receptors remain unknown. Material: CD4+ T cells from blood, cultured in vitro, obtained after SARS-CoV-2 vaccination. The receptors were sampled from a human donor who had recovered from COVID-19.

The chain carries TRBV27 and TRBJ1-6, with 10 bases lining up with TRBD1. The CDR3 has 18 residues. J gave up 13 bases and V 2 bases, and 17 bases lay outside the gene matches. Per germline, CDR1 MNHEY and CDR2 SMNVEV (reference sequence). The CDR3 sequence is CASSLEGQGLRRWSPLHF. Written as DNA, the CDR3 is TGTGCCAGCAGTTTAGAGGGACAGGGGCTTAGACGGTGGTCGCCCCTCCACTTT.

The V call is TRBV19, the J call TRBJ2-3; 7 positions match TRBD2. V was clipped by 5 bases and J by 2 bases; unmatched bases: 4. Per the germline V gene, CDR1 is LNHDA and CDR2 is SQIVND (reference sequence). This CDR3 has 14 residues. The CDR3 nucleotides read TGTGCCAGTAGTTCTCGGGACTACACAGATACGCAGTATTTT. Protein sequence: CASSSRDYTDTQYF.

V usage is TRBV5-6 and J usage is TRBJ1-2; 12 positions match TRBD1. The V and J ends lost 4 bases and 7 bases, in that order; junction bases with no gene match: 5. In germline, CDR1 is SGHDT, CDR2 YYEEEE. The CDR3 sequence is 14 residues long. The CDR3 DNA is TGTGCCAGCAGCGGAGGGACAGGGGGCGCTGGCTACACCTTC. Protein sequence: CASSGGTGGAGYTF.

The chain has TRBV20-1 and TRBJ1-1, with D perhaps TRBD1 (5 bases). The CDR3 length is 14 residues. Trimming left V 4 bases short and J 4 bases short, with 16 bases between. Germline CDR1 reads DFQATT; CDR2 reads SNEGSKA (reference sequence). The DNA for the CDR3 is TGCAGTGCTATAGGGGCGTCGGGGTTCACTGAAGCTTTCTTT. This gives the protein CSAIGASGFTEAFF.

V is TRBV28 and J is TRBJ2-1; perhaps TRBD1 as D (5 bases). Looked up from germline, CDR1 is MDHEN and CDR2 is SYDVKM. CDR3 length: 16 residues. With 3 bases removed from V and 0 bases from J, the gap between germline ends came to 12 bases. The CDR3 DNA follows: TGTGCCAGCAGTTTGCCCCGACAGACCTCCTACAATGAGCAGTTCTTC. Translating it yields CASSLPRQTSYNEQFF.

There are a few counts of this clonotype. This chain uses TRBV19 with TRBJ1-6, with 9 bases matching TRBD1. The CDR3 runs 15 residues. The V and J ends lost 3 bases and 10 bases, in that order; junction bases with no gene match: 7. CDR1 LNHDA and CDR2 SQIVND come from the germline V gene (reference sequence). The CDR3 is CASSMGQGGRSPLHF. In DNA form, the CDR3 reads TGTGCCAGTAGTATGGGACAGGGCGGGAGATCACCCCTCCACTTT. The variable domain in full, with the rest retrieved from reference TRBV19 and TRBJ1-6, is DGGITQSPKYLFRKEGQNVTLSCEQNLNHDAMYWYRQDPGQGLRLIYYSQIVNDFQKGDIAEGYSVSREKKESFPLTVTSAQKNPTAFYLCASSMGQGGRSPLHFGNGTRLTVT.

The rearrangement links TRBV21-1 to TRBJ2-3; the table's D gene call, TRBD1, was not cross checked with the DNA. TRBV21-1 is a known pseudogene. The CDR3 extends over 14 amino acids. CDR3 sequence: CASSPRGTADTQYF. CDR3 sequence (DNA): TGTGCCAGCAGTCCCCGGGGGACGGCGGATACGCAGTATTTT.

This clonotype was observed a few times. J is TRBJ1-2 and V is TRBV20-1; 10 bases are a match to TRBD1. The germline V gene encodes CDR1 DFQATT and CDR2 SNEGSKA (reference sequence). This CDR3 has 13 amino acids. Losses at the gene ends were 6 bases for V and 7 bases for J; bases not matched to a gene: 8. The CDR3 bases are TGCAGTGCCAGACCGGGACAGGGGTCTGGCTACACCTTC. Translated, it gives CSARPGQGSGYTF.

The V and J genes are TRBV7-2 and TRBJ1-5, with a tentative D call TRBD1 (5 bases). The CDR3 is made up of 14 amino acids. V was pared by 5 bases and J by 4 bases, with 12 bases between. Per germline, CDR1 SGHTA and CDR2 FQGNSA. The CDR3 DNA reads TGTGCCAGCAGCCCGAGTGGGGGGAATCAGCCCCAGCATTTT. This translates into CASSPSGGNQPQHF.

By sample share, this clonotype is medium-sized. J is TRBJ1-1 and V is TRBV20-1; 11 bases match TRBD1. The CDR3 runs to 13 residues. The J segment lost 8 bases and the V segment lost 6 bases, leaving 8 bases of the junction unmatched. Looked up from germline, CDR1 is DFQATT and CDR2 is SNEGSKA (reference sequence). The CDR3 coding sequence is TGCAGTGCCCCCGGGACAGGGGGGATAGAAGCTTTCTTT. Its translation: CSAPGTGGIEAFF.

This clonotype has more than one count but fewer than ten. V is TRBV20-1 and J is TRBJ2-1; the D call may be TRBD1 or TRBD2 (5 bases each). Germline V gene sequence: CDR1 DFQATT, CDR2 SNEGSKA (reference sequence). V lost 3 bases and J lost 4, with 19 bases in between. This CDR3 is built from 16 residues. The CDR3, as DNA: TGCAGTGCTAGTGGGGCCCCAGAACGGACTTACAATGAGCAGTTCTTC. Its protein product is CSASGAPERTYNEQFF.

The V call is TRBV7-8, the J call TRBJ2-7; 7 bases match TRBD2. The germline CDR1 and CDR2 sequences are SGHVS and FQNEAQ. The CDR3 contains 14 residues. The V and J ends lost 5 bases and 2 bases, in that order; junction bases with no gene match: 6. CDR3 residues: CASSLGLPPYEQYF. DNA for the CDR3: TGTGCCAGCAGCCTGGGACTACCCCCCTACGAGCAGTACTTC.

The CDR3 sequence: CASRSRRGTVSTDTQYF. CDR3 DNA: TGTGCCAGCCGTTCCCGGAGAGGGACTGTTAGCACAGATACGCAGTATTTT. The chain employs TRBV2 and TRBJ2-3; TRBD2 might be the D (6 bases). This CDR3 region has 17 residues. Germline lookup yields CDR1 SNHLY and CDR2 FYNNEI. V dropped 8 bases and J dropped 0 bases, with 21 bases sitting between them.

V gene TRBV4-3 combines with J gene TRBJ1-2; D is uncertain. The CDR3 covers 12 residues. The V and J ends lost 5 bases and 2 bases respectively, with 6 bases between them. Germline loops: CDR1 LGHNA, CDR2 YSLEER. CDR3 coding DNA: TGCGCCAGCAGCTTCGGGAACTATGGCTACACCTTC. Its translation: CASSFGNYGYTF.

The CDR3 loop reads CASSRDYPAYEQYF. The CDR3 DNA is TGTGCCAGCAGTCGGGACTACCCGGCCTACGAGCAGTACTTC. The gene calls are TRBV6-1 and TRBJ2-7; TRBD2 agrees at 7 bases. J was trimmed by 2 bases and V by 5 bases; bases with no gene match: 6. The length of the CDR3 is 14 residues. The germline CDR1 and CDR2 sequences are MNHNS and SASEGT.

This clonotype appeared a few times. V usage is TRBV2 and J usage is TRBJ1-2, with a possible D match to TRBD1 (6 bases). The CDR3 totals 15 residues. Germline V gene lookup returns CDR1 SNHLY and CDR2 FYNNEI. Trimming shortened V by 2 bases and J by 8 bases, and 18 bases separated the two germline ends. The DNA of the CDR3 is TGTGCCAGCAGTGAACTAGGACAGTCCTTGGGAGGCTACACCTTC. Its translation: CASSELGQSLGGYTF. Looking up the rest from reference TRBV2 and TRBJ1-2 gives the full variable domain: EPEVTQTPSHQVTQMGQEVILRCVPISNHLYFYWYRQILGQKVEFLVSFYNNEISEKSEIFDDQFSVERPDGSNFTLKIRSTKLEDSAMYFCASSELGQSLGGYTFGSGTRLTVV.

The chain uses TRBV24-1 and TRBJ2-3, with a weak D call TRBD2 (5 bases). V lost 5 bases and J 4 bases, leaving 12 bases between the germline ends. The CDR3 runs to 14 residues. Germline CDR1 reads KGHDR; CDR2 reads SFDVKD. CDR3 bases: TGTGCCACCAGTGGTAGCGCCGGCGCAGATACGCAGTATTTT. This gives the protein CATSGSAGADTQYF.

This clonotype turned up a few times. V and J are TRBV7-2 and TRBJ1-2, with 10 bases fitting TRBD1. The trim removed 7 bases at V and 5 bases at J, leaving 7 bases unmatched. The CDR3 covers 14 residues. The germline V gene has CDR1 SGHTA and CDR2 FQGNSA. CDR3 sequence (DNA): TGTGCCAGCACCCCGGGGACAGGGGCGTATGGCTACACCTTC. It encodes CASTPGTGAYGYTF. Together with reference TRBV7-2 and TRBJ1-2, the CDR3 gives the full variable domain: GAGVSQSPSNKVTEKGKDVELRCDPISGHTALYWYRQSLGQGLEFLIYFQGNSAPDKSGLPSDRFSAERTGGSVSTLTIQRTQQEDSAVYLCASTPGTGAYGYTFGSGTRLTVV.

As to this clonotype: The junction and the germline gene differ at one end; a read error may be behind it. The chain is built from TRBV6-2 or TRBV6-3 and TRBJ2-7; D remains unclear. This CDR3 has 13 amino acids. CDR1 MNHEY and CDR2 SVGEGT come from the germline V gene. CDR3 bases: TGTGCCAGCAGTTACTCGGGCGGCTACGAGCATTACTTC. It encodes CASSYSGGYEHYF.

The J gene is TRBJ1-1, the V gene TRBV5-4; D call uncertain. The CDR3 sequence is 14 residues long. CDR1 is SGHNT, CDR2 YYREEE, per germline (reference sequence). V was cut by 0 bases and J by 1 base, with 7 bases left in between. The CDR3 DNA reads as TGTGCCAGCAGCTTGGCACAGAGGAACACTGAAGCTTTCTTT. Translating gives CASSLAQRNTEAFF.